The 17 T cell receptor beta chains listed next were all sequenced from one sample in a study of blood T cell repertoires in COVID-19. Profiling relied on immunoSEQ multiplex PCR, and the TCRdb table lists in-frame clones only, not all of them. The sample carries under 250,000 clones, about 85% recorded once. Specimen: PBMCs or T cells enriched from blood (not recorded which). These receptors were obtained from a young man who had recovered from COVID-19.

The chain has TRBV7-2 and TRBJ1-2; TRBD1 aligns across 8 bases. The CDR3 extends over 13 amino acids. Trimming at V came to 4 bases and at J to 4 bases, leaving 2 bases not matched to a gene. Germline values: CDR1 SGHTA, CDR2 FQGNSA. In DNA, the CDR3 is TGTGCCAGCAGCTGGGGACAGGCCTATGGCTACACCTTC. It is translated as CASSWGQAYGYTF.

This clone has a single count. J is TRBJ1-6 and V is TRBV5-1; 8 nucleotides line up with TRBD1. Germline V gene sequence: CDR1 SGHRS, CDR2 YFSETQ. The CDR3 loop spans 14 amino acids. V was pared by 7 bases and J by 5 bases, with 5 bases of the junction left unmatched. The chain's CDR3 is CASGQGRNNSPLHF. DNA of the CDR3: TGCGCCAGCGGACAGGGCAGGAATAATTCACCCCTCCACTTT.

This clone was counted once. The rearrangement joins TRBV10-3 to TRBJ2-7, with TRBD2 identical over 11 bases. CDR3 length: 14 amino acids. The junction had 4 bases not matched to a gene; V was cut back by 6 bases and J by 3 bases. Germline V gene sequence: CDR1 ENHRY, CDR2 SYGVKD. Here the CDR3 reads CAIRRGTSGYEQYF. The CDR3 DNA reads TGTGCCATCAGGAGGGGGACTAGCGGCTACGAGCAGTACTTC.

The gene calls are TRBV6-5 and TRBJ2-7; 9 bases align to TRBD1. Germline values: CDR1 MNHEY, CDR2 SVGAGI. This CDR3 contains 14 residues. Unmatched junction bases numbered 6, after V lost 6 bases and J lost 3 bases. CDR3 loop: CASRVRQGGYEQYF. The CDR3 nucleotides are TGTGCCAGCAGGGTTAGACAGGGGGGCTACGAGCAGTACTTC.

In its sample, this clone was seen once. The chain employs TRBV29-1 and TRBJ1-2; D gene uncertain. V dropped 3 bases and J dropped 7 bases, with 15 bases sitting between them. Germline CDR1 reads SQVTM; CDR2 reads ANQGSEA. This CDR3 is built from 13 residues. The CDR3 DNA is TGCAGCGTTGATTCCGCCCTGGGCTTTGGCTACACCTTC. It specifies CSVDSALGFGYTF. Combining the CDR3 with reference TRBV29-1 and TRBJ1-2 gives the whole variable domain SAVISQKPSRDICQRGTSLTIQCQVDSQVTMMFWYRQQPGQSLTLIATANQGSEATYESGFVIDKFPISRPNLTFSTLTVSNMSPEDSSIYLCSVDSALGFGYTFGSGTRLTVV.

In its sample, this clone was seen a few times. This rearrangement joins TRBV27 to TRBJ2-7; weak D call: TRBD1 (5 bases). Germline CDR1 is MNHEY and CDR2 is SMNVEV (reference sequence). V lost 4 bases, J lost 0 bases, and 10 bases lay in between. This CDR3 is built from 14 residues. CDR3 in amino acids: CASSSTESSYEQYF. Here the CDR3 DNA reads TGTGCCAGCAGTTCGACAGAGAGCTCCTACGAGCAGTACTTC.

This chain links TRBV12-3 or TRBV12-4 with TRBJ2-2, with no clear D. Trimming pared 2 bases from V and 8 bases from J, leaving 9 bases between. The CDR3 extends over 13 amino acids. In nucleotides, the CDR3 is TGTGCCAGCAGTTTATTAGTTGGTGGGGAGCTGTTTTTT. Its translation is CASSLLVGGELFF.

The CDR3 nucleotides are TGTGCCAGCAGTTCCACAGGAAACACCATATATTTT. Protein sequence: CASSSTGNTIYF. This chain links TRBV27 with TRBJ1-3, with D unresolved. Germline V gives CDR1 MNHEY, CDR2 SMNVEV (reference sequence). V was pared by 4 bases and J by 4 bases, with 5 bases between. This CDR3 has 12 residues.

This clone has only one observation. The chain uses TRBV6-4 and TRBJ2-1; D uncertain. The CDR3 totals 15 residues. V was shortened by 4 bases and J by 3 bases, with 13 bases between the two germline ends. CDR1 is MRHNA and CDR2 is SNTAGT in the germline V gene. CDR3 protein: CASSVRESYYNEQFF. The CDR3 DNA reads TGTGCCAGCAGTGTACGAGAATCCTACTACAATGAGCAGTTCTTC.

V gene TRBV6-2 or TRBV6-3 combines with J gene TRBJ1-3; TRBD1 might be the D (5 bases). V was cut by 0 bases and J by 2 bases, with 11 bases left in between. The CDR3 covers 16 residues. Looked up from germline, CDR1 is MNHEY and CDR2 is SVGEGT. CDR3 loop: CASSYSQTVTGNTIYF. The DNA for the CDR3 is TGTGCCAGCAGTTACTCTCAGACAGTGACTGGAAACACCATATATTTT.

V gene TRBV5-4 combines with J gene TRBJ2-3, with D unclear. The V end lost 2 bases, the J end lost 8 bases, and 12 bases lay between the germline ends. The CDR3 length is 13 residues. The V gene's germline CDR1 is SGHNT and CDR2 YYREEE (reference sequence). This chain's CDR3 is CASSLPTQATQYF. The DNA of the CDR3 is TGTGCCAGCAGCTTACCGACCCAGGCTACGCAGTATTTT.

The rearrangement links TRBV19 to TRBJ1-2; TRBD1 is a possible D gene (5 bases). Trimming pared 3 bases from V and 9 bases from J, leaving 17 bases between. Germline V CDR1 and CDR2: LNHDA, SQIVND (reference sequence). This CDR3 is 14 amino acids long. The CDR3 is CASSIQGTALRYTF. Here the CDR3 DNA reads TGTGCCAGTAGTATCCAGGGCACCGCCCTTCGCTACACCTTC.

The chain employs TRBV30 and TRBJ2-1, with 8 bases aligning to TRBD2. V lost 3 bases and J lost 6; bases outside the gene matches: 7. Germline V lookup: CDR1 GTSNPN, CDR2 SVGIG (reference sequence). The CDR3 length is 14 residues. For the CDR3, the DNA is TGTGCCTGGAGCCCAGGAGCGGGGGTCAATGAGCAGTTCTTC. Translated, it gives CAWSPGAGVNEQFF. The full variable domain, in which reference TRBV30 and TRBJ2-1 provide the parts outside the CDR3, is SQTIHQWPATLVQPVGSPLSLECTVEGTSNPNLYWYRQAAGRGLQLLFYSVGIGQISSEVPQNLSASRPQDRQFILSSKKLLLSDSGFYLCAWSPGAGVNEQFFGPGTRLTVL.

This chain uses TRBV9 with TRBJ1-4, with 10 nucleotides matching TRBD1. The J segment lost 6 bases and the V segment lost 3 bases, leaving 2 bases of the junction unmatched. CDR3 length: 14 residues. From germline, CDR1 is SGDLS and CDR2 YYNGEE. CDR3 loop: CASSAGTGDEKLFF. Here the CDR3 DNA reads TGTGCCAGCAGCGCCGGGACAGGGGATGAAAAACTGTTTTTT.

This rearrangement joins TRBV21-1 to TRBJ2-5; TRBD2, the table's D call, was not compared with the DNA. TRBV21-1 is shown as a pseudogene. The CDR3 loop spans 14 amino acids. The CDR3 DNA follows: TGTGCCAGCAGCACGCGGGAGGGCCTGAAGACCCAGTACTTC. As protein: CASSTREGLKTQYF.

The rearrangement uses TRBV10-3 and TRBJ1-4, with 9 bases identical to TRBD1. Germline CDR1 and CDR2: ENHRY and SYGVKD. J gave up 8 bases and V 8 bases, and 9 bases lay outside the gene matches. The CDR3 has 14 amino acids. This chain's CDR3 is CAIPGDRASEKLFF. The CDR3 coding sequence is TGTGCCATCCCTGGGGACAGGGCGTCCGAAAAACTGTTTTTT.

This chain connects TRBV7-9 to TRBJ2-7; TRBD1 aligns across 7 bases. The V and J ends lost 5 bases and 6 bases, in that order; junction bases with no gene match: 10. This CDR3 has 14 residues. Germline CDR1 and CDR2: SEHNR and FQNEAQ (reference sequence). CDR3 bases: TGTGCCAGCAGCATATCATTAGACAGGGCCGAGCAGTACTTC. This sequence encodes CASSISLDRAEQYF.